This T cell receptor beta chain was retrieved from a study of cytomegalovirus exposure and HLA in healthy donors. CDR3 length: 11 amino acids. The germline V gene encodes CDR1 ENHRY and CDR2 SYGVKD. The V gene lost 8 bases and the J gene lost 5 bases, with 7 bases spanning the gap. A note on this clone: Antigen unknown.

Donors were ostensibly healthy at sampling, although undocumented immune exposures were probable. The PCR was carried out with 60 Vbeta primers and 13 Jbeta primers. TCRdb's table, derived via immunoSEQ multiplex PCR, lists solely in-frame clones and lacks some. This repertoire comprises 200,000 to 250,000 clones; its ten largest clones make up 0.9% to 1.4%. General study results and limits: For cytomegalovirus status, the classifier reportedly gave diagnoses with high specificity and sensitivity.

The V gene is TRBV10-3, the J gene TRBJ1-3; no reliable D call. The sample was PBMCs. This clonotype was sampled from a girl aged 2-10 years in good health and CMV-seropositive. The DNA for the CDR3 is TGTGCCATCCTAGACCGAAACACCATATATTTT. Translation gives CAILDRNTIYF.